The subject of this entry is one T cell receptor (beta chain). Its antigen is still unknown. These data are taken from a study of T-cell reconstitution after alpha-beta-depleted transplantation in children. Study-wide findings and caveats: Some patients owed their high day-60 TCRbeta diversity to surviving recipient T cells and thymic progenitors. Roughly two months post-transplant, alpha-beta T cells reportedly originated from several hundred graft clones that had expanded. It was newly produced T cells that mostly accounted for T-cell counts and diversity one year after transplant.

TCRbeta library construction was performed incorporating unique molecular identifiers. TCRdb reprocessed the PCR reads via MiXCR and lists one record per CDR3 protein. Of 200,000 to 250,000 distinct CDR3 sequences in the sample, roughly 25% were seen once. Source: PBMCs, mostly from graft donor cells, taken 360 days after TCRalphabeta/CD19-depleted stem cell transplant. The TCR comes from a female patient younger than 10 who had a stem cell transplant for congenital amegakaryocytic thrombocytopenia, so the T cells may come from the graft donor.

CDR3 region: CSARTSGRALGEQFF. For the CDR3, the DNA is TGCAGTGCACGGACTAGCGGGAGGGCCCTCGGTGAGCAGTTCTTC. The genes are TRBV20-1 and TRBJ2-1; 15 bases align to TRBD2. V dropped 6 bases and J dropped 9; count of bases not matched to a gene: 9. The CDR3 covers 15 residues. The germline V gene has CDR1 DFQATT and CDR2 SNEGSKA (reference sequence).